This T cell receptor (beta chain) was documented in a study of blood T cell repertoires in COVID-19. Study at large: Acute and convalescent COVID-19 samples came from the United States, Italy and Spain. PBMCs, B-cell-depleted T cells, or T cells provided the cDNA or gDNA that made up the material.

In the study's own analysis: Reference gene primers were amplified, and this amplification served to estimate nucleated cell counts. Assay: immunoSEQ multiplex PCR; the TCRdb copy retains only in-frame clones and omits some. The DNA gave D and trimming, while V, J and clone size come from that table. The data hold about 250,000 clones, with about 80% observed a single time. CDR1 MNHEY and CDR2 SMNVEV come from the germline V gene (reference sequence). V lost 3 bases and J lost 0, with 11 bases in between. CDR3 size: 15 residues. The sequenced material came from peripheral blood. This TCR derives from a man aged 50 or older with active or convalescent COVID-19. The rearrangement uses TRBV27 and TRBJ2-5; the D gene is possibly TRBD2 (6 bases). The CDR3 DNA reads TGTGCCAGCAGTTTGGGACTCTCGTACCAAGAGACCCAGTACTTC. The encoded protein is CASSLGLSYQETQYF.